Listed here is a single T cell receptor (beta chain). This clone was found a few times. The specificity of this receptor is unknown. Per-base qualities were not stored, and no clone one base away is much larger. The sample belongs to a study of blood T cell repertoires in COVID-19 (dated by TCRdb to about 2020). General notes on the study: Collaborator samples came from the United States, Italy and Spain and covered acute and convalescent phases of COVID-19. The material from the prospective study consisted of cDNA or gDNA derived from T cells, B-cell-depleted T cells, or PBMCs. The dataset comprised deeply sampled blood TCRbeta repertoires from subjects exposed to, actively infected with, or recovered from COVID-19. The repertoires were released in a freely available public database meant as a resource for research on the immune response to SARS-CoV-2. Samples were obtained from the ongoing ImmuneRACE study (first 160 participants) and from about 1,300 subjects provided by 6 global collaborators. A de-identified subject ID, COVID-19 status, age in years and sex were almost always included in the sample metadata. Where HLA class I and class II types were available, the types were taken from metadata supplied by the sample provider, not from assay-based typing. Beyond this particular receptor, the publication reports: Clinical and demographic metadata were provided uncurated, with the amount varying by source and participant.

The CDR3 starts with the cysteine, ends with the phenylalanine, and has 17 residues. The entry retains the CDR3 DNA only, 51 bases that are in frame from base 1. CDR1 and CDR2, looked up from the germline V gene, are SNHLY and FYNNEI. V and J are trimmed by 5 bases and 4 bases, and the gene matches miss 12 bases of the junction. Whole blood was collected in K2EDTA tubes by collaborating institutions according to the institutions' own protocols. For TCRbeta analysis, collaborators shipped samples as frozen whole blood, isolated PBMCs, or DNA extracted from either of those sample types. The immunoSEQ Assay, a bias-controlled multiplex PCR, was used to amplify TCRbeta CDR3 regions from genomic DNA. The published analysis was carried out like this. The number of nucleated cells in each sample was estimated by amplification of reference gene primers within the assay. To quantify the absolute abundance of each unique TCRbeta CDR3 rearrangement, sequence reads were collapsed and filtered. For each sample, productive Simpson clonality was calculated as the square root of Simpson's diversity index over productive rearrangements. Imported from immuneACCESS, the table was reduced by TCRdb to in-frame sequences with V and J called. These copies leave out some clones; in studies compared against another copy, an unresolved V gene accounts for under half, and the cause of the remainder is not known. V and J calls plus clone size are reproduced from that table; the DNA served to infer D and trimming. The sample data list 120,000 or so clones, and over 55% of these were observed just once. The ten largest clones add up to approximately 2.3% of the sample.

Material: peripheral blood. The chain joins TRBV2 to TRBJ2-7, with TRBD1 matching 12 junction bases. This clonotype was obtained from a woman aged 65 to 85 with acute or convalescent COVID-19. The sequenced DNA is TGTGCCAGCAGTCCAAACCGACGGGGACAGGGGGCTTACGAGCAGTACTTC. The encoded protein is CASSPNRRGQGAYEQYF.